These 12 T cell receptor beta chains originate from one sample sequenced in a study of T cells expressing NK-cell markers. TCRdb reanalyzed the 5' RACE reads, giving one entry per CDR3 protein sequence and no DNA. Recorded for this sample: roughly 180,000 distinct CDR3 sequences. Sequencing used blood T cells: a sorted CD56 or NKG2C T cell subset, CD4+ or CD8+ T cells, or bulk PBMC T cells (not recorded which). These receptors were obtained from a woman aged 18 to 75 in good health.

This sequence joins TRBV2 and TRBJ1-1. There are 13 residues in the CDR3. The V gene's germline CDR1 is SNHLY and CDR2 FYNNEI. The CDR3 spells CASSEGENTEAFF.

The chain employs TRBV28 and TRBJ1-4. This CDR3 is built from 15 residues. Germline loops: CDR1 MDHEN, CDR2 SYDVKM. CDR3 region: CASSPLGPSNEKLFF.

This rearrangement joins TRBV20-1 to TRBJ2-2; TCRdb designates TRBD1, a call that cannot be tested without DNA. This CDR3 region has 15 residues. CDR1 DFQATT and CDR2 SNEGSKA come from the germline V gene (reference sequence). The CDR3 sequence is CSAVGRGIYTGELFF.

The chain links TRBV29-1 to TRBJ2-7; TCRdb gives TRBD2 as the D gene, but with no DNA this cannot be confirmed. CDR3 length: 15 residues. Per the germline V gene, CDR1 is SQVTM and CDR2 is ANQGSEA. CDR3: CSVDGTSGGTYEQYF.

J is TRBJ2-2 and V is TRBV19; absent DNA, TCRdb's TRBD1 call cannot be checked. CDR3 length: 15 amino acids. From germline, CDR1 is LNHDA and CDR2 SQIVND (reference sequence). CDR3: CASSDRPINTGELFF.

V and J are TRBV10-3 and TRBJ2-5; TCRdb returns TRBD2, unconfirmable since there is no DNA. The germline V gene encodes CDR1 ENHRY and CDR2 SYGVKD. The CDR3 loop spans 13 amino acids. This CDR3 reads CAIGREIQETQYF.

The V gene is TRBV12-5, the J gene TRBJ2-2; TCRdb calls TRBD1, which cannot be checked without DNA. The length of the CDR3 is 16 residues. Germline values: CDR1 LGHNT, CDR2 FRNRAP. The CDR3: CASGTIGTGFTGELFF.

The rearrangement joins TRBV7-2 to TRBJ1-6; checking the TCRdb D call of TRBD1 is not possible without DNA. Germline CDR1 is SGHTA and CDR2 is FQGNSA. The CDR3 is made up of 15 amino acids. CDR3 region: CASSLPGTRNSPLHF.

The CDR3 is CSGSGRPPQETQYF. The chain uses TRBV20-1 and TRBJ2-5; no DNA is available, so the TRBD1 call from TCRdb remains unchecked. The germline CDR1 and CDR2 sequences are DFQATT and SNEGSKA (reference sequence). The CDR3 is 14 residues long.

This rearrangement joins TRBV20-1 to TRBJ1-2. The CDR3 is 13 residues long. CDR1 and CDR2 (germline): DFQATT, SNEGSKA (reference sequence). The CDR3 here is CSARRQPNYGYTF.

V usage is TRBV19 and J usage is TRBJ2-1; TCRdb's D call, TRBD2, is unchecked because there is no DNA. Germline V lookup: CDR1 LNHDA, CDR2 SQIVND (reference sequence). There are 16 residues in the CDR3. The CDR3 is CASSTLAGGSYNELFF.

The chain couples TRBV27 to TRBJ2-7; TCRdb names TRBD2, which stays unverified in the absence of DNA. CDR3 size: 14 residues. Germline-derived CDR1 and CDR2 are MNHEY and SMNVEV (reference sequence). This CDR3 reads CASSLAGKFYEQYF.